The sequence of this T cell receptor (beta chain) was determined in a study of T cell responses to AZD1222 COVID-19 vaccine. The repertoire was sequenced with immunoSEQ multiplex PCR; TCRdb's copy has only in-frame clones and lacks some. The sample lists 88,000 or so clones; roughly 91% were seen once. Comments on this clone: The antigen remains undetermined.

Trimming removed 4 bases from V and 3 bases from J; junction bases left unmatched: 3. The CDR3 spans 14 residues. Germline values: CDR1 LGHDT, CDR2 YNNKEL (reference sequence). Whether given at about 4 or about 12 weeks, second doses were pooled. General study findings and limits: Along spike, vaccine-associated CD4 TCRs were found throughout, with dominance at 160-218 and 743-854. A rise in Spike-specific TCR breadth and depth followed two AZD1222 doses. Every sample of the repertoires postdated the peak T cell response.

This chain joins TRBV3-1 (or the pseudogene TRBV3-2) and TRBJ2-7; 10 bases are shared with TRBD2. The sequence was collected from an adult who received the AZD1222 COVID-19 vaccine. Sequenced here: peripheral blood, sampled 28 days after the second AZD1222 dose. The CDR3 is CASSRAGGVYEQYF. The DNA of the CDR3 is TGTGCCAGCAGCCGAGCGGGGGGGGTCTACGAGCAGTACTTC.